The 18 T cell receptor beta chains below were found in one sample sequenced in a study of beta chain features in type 1 diabetes. Study results and limitations: For Type 1 diabetes patients, all four CD4+ subsets carried TCRB CDR3s that were moderately but significantly shorter.

Reverse transcription of all isolated RNA meant that expressed TCRB transcripts were sequenced. Some clones are missing from TCRdb's copy, which holds only in-frame ones; the method was immunoSEQ multiplex PCR. Seen here are more than 250,000 clones, roughly 25% observed once, and the top ten hold approximately 0.011%. No antigen has been identified for these receptors. The sequencing input was naive CD4+ T cells from blood. Every receptor here comes from a woman aged 25 to 45 with type 1 diabetes.

The chain combines TRBV5-1 with TRBJ2-1; D may be TRBD2 (5 bases). Trimming took 0 bases from V and 1 from J, leaving 14 bases between them. This CDR3 has 17 amino acids. From germline, CDR1 is SGHRS and CDR2 YFSETQ. CDR3 nucleotides: TGCGCCAGCAGCTTGGGGGCGGGCCCTCCATCCTACAATGAGCAGTTCTTC. The encoded protein is CASSLGAGPPSYNEQFF.

J is TRBJ2-7 and V is TRBV18; perhaps TRBD1 as D (5 bases). Per germline, CDR1 KGHSH and CDR2 LQKENI. The V and J ends lost 0 bases and 0 bases respectively, with 12 bases between them. The CDR3 is made up of 16 amino acids. In DNA, the CDR3 is TGTGCCAGCTCACCACCTTCAGGACACCGCTCCTACGAGCAGTACTTC. Its protein is CASSPPSGHRSYEQYF.

This chain joins TRBV28 and TRBJ2-7, with 9 bases identical to TRBD1. The V gene's germline CDR1 is MDHEN and CDR2 SYDVKM. This CDR3 is 15 amino acids long. V dropped 2 bases and J dropped 4; count of bases not matched to a gene: 6. The CDR3 DNA follows: TGTGCCAGCAGTTTACCCGGGACAGGGCTATACGAGCAGTACTTC. Its protein is CASSLPGTGLYEQYF.

The genes are TRBV4-2 and TRBJ1-1; 10 nucleotides agree with TRBD1. Germline CDR1 LGHNA, CDR2 YNFKEQ. V was clipped by 0 bases and J by 4 bases; unmatched bases: 2. CDR3 size: 15 residues. CDR3 sequence (DNA): TGTGCCAGCAGCCAAGAAGGGACAGGGGCCACTGAAGCTTTCTTT. Its translation: CASSQEGTGATEAFF.

This clone occurred a few times. The chain recombines TRBV14 with TRBJ2-5, with unresolved D. V lost 0 bases and J 7 bases, leaving 9 bases between the germline ends. The CDR3 totals 13 residues. Germline-derived CDR1 and CDR2 are SGHDN and FVKESK. The CDR3 loop is CASSQDRVGTQYF. The DNA for the CDR3 is TGTGCCAGCAGCCAAGATCGGGTCGGGACCCAGTACTTC.

The chain combines TRBV4-1 with TRBJ1-1; D is uncertain. The germline CDR1 and CDR2 sequences are MGHRA and YSYEKL. V was clipped by 4 bases and J by 0 bases, with 9 bases between them. This CDR3 has 14 residues. The CDR3 spells CASSLTRMNTEAFF. The CDR3 DNA sequence: TGCGCCAGCAGCCTCACCAGGATGAACACTGAAGCTTTCTTT.

This clone was picked up a small number of times. The chain joins TRBV4-1 to TRBJ1-5, with 10 positions matching TRBD1. CDR3 length equals 16 residues. With V trimmed by 2 bases and J by 6 bases, 7 bases remained unmatched. CDR1 and CDR2 from the germline V gene are MGHRA and YSYEKL. The CDR3 DNA follows: TGCGCCAGCAGCCAACCGACAGGGGGCTTGCGTCAGCCCCAGCATTTT. Encoded protein: CASSQPTGGLRQPQHF.

The genes are TRBV9 and TRBJ2-3; 7 bases align to TRBD2. From germline, CDR1 is SGDLS and CDR2 YYNGEE. V lost 4 bases to trimming and J lost 2 bases; unmatched junction nucleotides: 10. CDR3 length: 16 residues. The DNA of the CDR3 is TGTGCCAGCAGCCCCTATGGTGGGAGGGCCACAGATACGCAGTATTTT. Its translation: CASSPYGGRATDTQYF.

The chain recombines TRBV21-1 with TRBJ1-5; TRBD1, as called in the table, went unchecked against the DNA. TRBV21-1 is a pseudogene locus. This CDR3 is 14 amino acids long. The CDR3 nucleotides are TGTGCCAGCCAGTGGCAGGGCCTGAATCCACCCCAGCATTTT. Its translation is CASQWQGLNPPQHF.

This chain joins TRBV4-1 and TRBJ1-2; 8 nucleotides align to TRBD1. Germline lookup yields CDR1 MGHRA and CDR2 YSYEKL. This CDR3 has 14 amino acids. The J segment lost 6 bases and the V segment lost 4 bases, leaving 7 bases of the junction unmatched. CDR3 residues: CASSPPGQGNGYTF. The CDR3 DNA sequence: TGCGCCAGCAGCCCTCCCGGACAGGGTAATGGCTACACCTTC.

This clone was detected a few times. V gene TRBV5-1 combines with J gene TRBJ2-5, with D possibly being TRBD1 (6 bases). V was pared by 2 bases and J by 5 bases, with 13 bases between. Germline-derived CDR1 and CDR2 are SGHRS and YFSETQ. This CDR3 spans 14 amino acids. The CDR3 here is CASSFPRGAETQYF. CDR3 in DNA: TGCGCCAGCAGCTTTCCCAGGGGTGCGGAGACCCAGTACTTC. The full variable domain, rest sourced from reference TRBV5-1 and TRBJ2-5, is KAGVTQTPRYLIKTRGQQVTLSCSPISGHRSVSWYQQTPGQGLQFLFEYFSETQRNKGNFPGRFSGRQFSNSRSEMNVSTLELGDSALYLCASSFPRGAETQYFGPGTRLLVL.

The rearrangement uses TRBV5-1 and TRBJ1-1; no clear D gene. Per the germline V gene, CDR1 is SGHRS and CDR2 is YFSETQ. The CDR3 loop spans 14 amino acids. V lost 0 bases and J 8 bases, leaving 14 bases between the germline ends. This CDR3 reads CASSLDMGGDEAFF. CDR3 sequence (DNA): TGCGCCAGCAGCTTGGACATGGGAGGAGACGAAGCTTTCTTT.

The chain is built from TRBV11-3 and TRBJ2-7, with TRBD1 matching 10 bases. Germline CDR1 SGHNT, CDR2 YENEEA. Germline trimming cut 5 bases from V and 4 bases from J; bases unmatched to any gene: 11. This CDR3 is 16 amino acids long. The DNA of the CDR3 is TGTGCCAGCAGCCTCTATTGGGGGACAGGGGATTACGAGCAGTACTTC. Protein sequence: CASSLYWGTGDYEQYF.

This clone occurred a few times. This chain joins TRBV5-1 and TRBJ2-7; TRBD1 matches 9 bases. V dropped 4 bases and J dropped 7; count of bases not matched to a gene: 12. Germline lookup yields CDR1 SGHRS and CDR2 YFSETQ. This CDR3 is 15 amino acids long. CDR3 coding DNA: TGCGCCAGCAGCGGGTCCGGGACAGGGACGGGGGAGCAGTACTTC. Translated, it gives CASSGSGTGTGEQYF.

The chain has TRBV30 and TRBJ2-2; 7 nucleotides line up with TRBD1. In germline, CDR1 is GTSNPN, CDR2 SVGIG (reference sequence). This CDR3 comprises 14 residues. The V segment lost 3 bases and the J segment 7 bases; nucleotides outside the gene matches: 8. The CDR3 DNA reads as TGTGCCTGGAGCAACAGGGGATTCAACGGGGAGCTGTTTTTT. It encodes CAWSNRGFNGELFF.

This clone appeared a few times. The J gene is TRBJ2-3, the V gene TRBV29-1, with 8 bases that match TRBD2. Germline V CDR1 and CDR2: SQVTM, ANQGSEA. This CDR3 has 15 amino acids. After removal of 4 bases from V and 1 base from J, the junction contained 7 bases not matched to a gene. The CDR3 protein is CSVGKSTSGTDTQYF. The CDR3 DNA sequence: TGCAGCGTTGGAAAATCGACTAGCGGCACAGATACGCAGTATTTT.

The chain employs TRBV30 and TRBJ2-1, with D maybe TRBD1 (5 bases). The CDR3 totals 15 residues. Germline V gene lookup returns CDR1 GTSNPN and CDR2 SVGIG (reference sequence). Between the trimmed V and J ends, which lost 6 bases and 0 bases, there was a span of 15 bases. In DNA, the CDR3 is TGTGCCTGCCATTCAGGGTTAAGCTCCTACAATGAGCAGTTCTTC. Its translation is CACHSGLSSYNEQFF.

This clone has only a few counts. The chain uses TRBV5-1 and TRBJ2-5, with 9 bases fitting TRBD2. The germline V gene has CDR1 SGHRS and CDR2 YFSETQ. CDR3 length: 14 amino acids. V lost 2 bases to trimming and J lost 5 bases; unmatched junction nucleotides: 4. The CDR3 loop reads CASSFKAGGETQYF. CDR3 in DNA: TGCGCCAGCAGCTTTAAAGCGGGAGGTGAGACCCAGTACTTC.